This TCR beta chain was recorded in a study of identical twins. Regarding the study as a whole: Among out-of-frame alpha sequences shared by twins, low generation probability occurred in excess.

There are a few counts of this clonotype. Its antigen is not identified. TCRdb reprocessed the 5' RACE reads via MiXCR and lists one record per CDR3 protein. The table lists approximately 600,000 distinct CDR3 sequences, 9% to 10% of them singletons, with 2.5% to 3% in the top ten. Per germline, CDR1 MDHEN and CDR2 SYDVKM. V dropped 2 bases and J dropped 7; count of bases not matched to a gene: 14. This CDR3 contains 18 residues. These same data were also listed under a study on yellow fever vaccine responses in identical twins.

The gene calls are TRBV28 and TRBJ2-1, with 10 nucleotides matching TRBD2. Material: PBMCs. This TCR was sampled from a woman aged 18-35 years in good health. CDR3 amino acids: CASSLDSFFSGRWNEQFF. In DNA form, the CDR3 reads TGTGCCAGCAGTTTAGACTCCTTTTTTAGCGGGAGGTGGAATGAGCAGTTCTTC. Based on the CDR3 plus reference TRBV28 and TRBJ2-1, the full variable domain is DVKVTQSSRYLVKRTGEKVFLECVQDMDHENMFWYRQDPGLGLRLIYFSYDVKMKEKGDIPEGYSVSREKKERFSLILESASTNQTSMYLCASSLDSFFSGRWNEQFFGPGTRLTVL.